Each of the 11 T cell receptor beta chains below was sequenced from the same sample in a study of response to subunit inactivated influenza vaccine. In TCRdb, the RT-PCR reads were re-called with MiXCR into one record per CDR3 protein. This sample has about 650,000 distinct CDR3 sequences; around 15% occur once, and the top ten carry 6% to 9.5%. Specimen: PBMCs from blood, collected about 14 days before vaccination. These receptors all come from a man aged 45-65 years who received an inactivated influenza vaccine.

The chain is built from TRBV28 and TRBJ2-1, with D unresolved. V lost 8 bases and J 0 bases, leaving 14 bases between the germline ends. This CDR3 region has 15 residues. CDR1 MDHEN and CDR2 SYDVKM come from the germline V gene. The CDR3 sequence: CASLPESFSYNEQFF. In nucleotides, the CDR3 is TGTGCCAGCCTCCCTGAGTCTTTCTCCTACAATGAGCAGTTCTTC.

This clonotype was picked up a small number of times. This sequence joins TRBV4-3 and TRBJ1-2, with unresolved D. The CDR3 has 16 amino acids. The V end lost 0 bases, the J end lost 0 bases, and 11 bases lay between the germline ends. Germline V gene sequence: CDR1 LGHNA, CDR2 YSLEER. The CDR3 bases are TGCGCCAGCAGCCAAGATTTTCACTCAGCTAACTATGGCTACACCTTC. It yields the protein CASSQDFHSANYGYTF.

CDR3 coding DNA: TGTGCCACCAGCAAGGGACAGGGCTTAACCTATGGCTACACCTTC. Residues: CATSKGQGLTYGYTF. The chain joins TRBV15 to TRBJ1-2, with TRBD1 identical over 9 bases. The germline V gene has CDR1 LNHNV and CDR2 YYDKDF (reference sequence). The CDR3 is 15 amino acids. V dropped 4 bases and J dropped 4; count of bases not matched to a gene: 7.

This clonotype showed up many times. This chain joins TRBV28 and TRBJ1-3, with 8 bases fitting TRBD1. The CDR3 spans 16 residues. The V gene's germline CDR1 is MDHEN and CDR2 SYDVKM. V trimming: 5 bases; J trimming: 0 bases; junction bases outside the gene matches: 6. The CDR3 DNA reads TGTGCCAGCAGTACCCGGACAGGGCGCTCTGGAAACACCATATATTTT. Protein product: CASSTRTGRSGNTIYF. Variable domain in full (rest from reference TRBV28 and TRBJ1-3): DVKVTQSSRYLVKRTGEKVFLECVQDMDHENMFWYRQDPGLGLRLIYFSYDVKMKEKGDIPEGYSVSREKKERFSLILESASTNQTSMYLCASSTRTGRSGNTIYFGEGSWLTVV.

The chain combines TRBV24-1 with TRBJ2-5, with D tentatively TRBD1 (6 bases). Per the germline V gene, CDR1 is KGHDR and CDR2 is SFDVKD. Trimming took 1 base from V and 2 from J, leaving 7 bases between them. The CDR3 extends over 14 amino acids. The CDR3 DNA follows: TGTGCCACCAGTGATTTCGGACAGCAAGAGACCCAGTACTTC. This encodes CATSDFGQQETQYF.

This clonotype was found many times. This chain uses TRBV4-1 with TRBJ1-6; D gene unclear. Germline V lookup: CDR1 MGHRA, CDR2 YSYEKL. V lost 1 base and J 9 bases, leaving 7 bases between the germline ends. This CDR3 spans 13 amino acids. The CDR3 DNA is TGCGCCAGCAGCCAAGGGGTCGGTTCACCCCTCCACTTT. Amino acids: CASSQGVGSPLHF.

This clonotype has just a few counts. J is TRBJ2-7 and V is TRBV7-9, with a weak D call TRBD1 (6 bases). The CDR3 totals 12 residues. Between the trimmed V and J ends, which lost 5 bases and 5 bases, there was a span of 10 bases. Looked up from germline, CDR1 is SEHNR and CDR2 is FQNEAQ (reference sequence). The CDR3 is CASSQGIHEQYF. The CDR3 region has the DNA TGTGCCAGCAGCCAGGGGATACACGAGCAGTACTTC.

CDR3 DNA: TGCAGTGCACTAGGGGGGGGCCAGGGGGTTACACAAGAGACCCAGTACTTC. Encoded protein: CSALGGGQGVTQETQYF. The chain employs TRBV20-1 and TRBJ2-5, with D possibly called TRBD1 or TRBD2 (7 bases each). CDR3 length: 17 amino acids. V lost 6 bases and J lost 2, with 25 bases in between. CDR1 and CDR2 (germline): DFQATT, SNEGSKA (reference sequence).

The chain employs TRBV20-1 and TRBJ1-2; TRBD1 is a possible D gene (6 bases). The CDR3 loop spans 13 amino acids. Germline loops: CDR1 DFQATT, CDR2 SNEGSKA (reference sequence). V lost 2 bases to trimming and J lost 6 bases, with 13 bases between them. In nucleotides, the CDR3 is TGCAGTGCTAGAAAAACGACAGGCCATGGCTACACCTTC. This encodes CSARKTTGHGYTF.

The CDR3 here is CASSLGVFGQGYNEQFF. DNA for the CDR3: TGTGCCAGCAGCTTGGGGGTCTTTGGACAGGGGTACAATGAGCAGTTCTTC. V and J are TRBV11-2 and TRBJ2-1; the match to TRBD1 covers 9 bases. The V gene end was trimmed by 3 bases and the J gene end by 4 bases; junction bases not matched to a gene: 10. The CDR3 is made up of 17 amino acids. Germline lookup yields CDR1 SGHAT and CDR2 FQNNGV.

Ten or more counts support this clonotype. The chain joins TRBV2 to TRBJ2-3; TRBD2 matches 7 bases. J gave up 0 bases and V 1 base, and 4 bases lay outside the gene matches. This CDR3 has 16 residues. The V gene's germline CDR1 is SNHLY and CDR2 FYNNEI. CDR3 nucleotides: TGTGCCAGCAGTGAAGGGCTAGCGGCTAGCACAGATACGCAGTATTTT. Translating it yields CASSEGLAASTDTQYF. Full variable domain (remainder filled in from reference TRBV2 and TRBJ2-3): EPEVTQTPSHQVTQMGQEVILRCVPISNHLYFYWYRQILGQKVEFLVSFYNNEISEKSEIFDDQFSVERPDGSNFTLKIRSTKLEDSAMYFCASSEGLAASTDTQYFGPGTRLTVL.